One and the same sample provided the 7 T cell receptor beta chains below, sequenced in a study of T cells after yellow fever vaccination. MiXCR, applied by TCRdb to the 5' RACE reads, yields one record per CDR3 protein. The table has about 630,000 distinct CDR3 sequences, around an eighth seen once. Here the sequenced sample was PBMCs, taken on the day of the yellow fever booster vaccination. All receptors come from a young man who received the YFV17D yellow fever vaccine.

This clonotype showed up many times. The chain joins TRBV5-1 to TRBJ2-3; D could derive from TRBD1 or TRBD2 (6 bases each). This CDR3 comprises 15 residues. Trimming took 3 bases from V and 0 from J, leaving 11 bases between them. The germline CDR1 and CDR2 sequences are SGHRS and YFSETQ. CDR3 residues: CASSWRGDSTDTQYF. For the CDR3, the DNA is TGCGCCAGCAGCTGGAGGGGGGATAGCACAGATACGCAGTATTTT.

The chain employs TRBV12-3 or TRBV12-4 and TRBJ1-3; D not resolved. The germline V and J ends were trimmed by 1 base and 0 bases, with 10 bases remaining between them. This CDR3 is built from 16 residues. This CDR3 is CASSLDSGISGNTIYF. The CDR3 coding sequence is TGTGCCAGCAGTTTAGATTCGGGGATCTCTGGAAACACCATATATTTT.

The chain combines TRBV13 with TRBJ2-2; tentative D call: TRBD2 (5 bases). V gave up 5 bases and J gave up 4 bases, with 11 bases separating them. CDR1 is PRHDT, CDR2 FYEKMQ, per germline (reference sequence). CDR3 length equals 14 residues. This CDR3 is CASSPLAGTGELFF. DNA of the CDR3: TGTGCCAGCAGCCCCCTAGCCGGCACCGGGGAGCTGTTTTTT.

This clonotype has a handful of counts. The chain carries TRBV20-1 and TRBJ1-1; maybe TRBD1 (6 bases). Germline V gene data show CDR1 as DFQATT and CDR2 as SNEGSKA (reference sequence). V lost 3 bases to trimming and J lost 0 bases, with 20 bases between them. CDR3 length equals 17 residues. CDR3 in DNA: TGCAGTGCTAGTCTCCAACTAGGCAGGGGCATGAACACTGAAGCTTTCTTT. This codes for CSASLQLGRGMNTEAFF.

The V and J genes are TRBV5-6 and TRBJ2-4; 7 bases agree with TRBD1. Unmatched junction bases numbered 4, after V lost 0 bases and J lost 7 bases. The CDR3 extends over 14 amino acids. Per germline, CDR1 SGHDT and CDR2 YYEEEE. The CDR3 region is CASSLDRGLNIQYF. The CDR3 DNA reads TGTGCCAGCAGCTTGGACAGGGGTTTGAACATTCAGTACTTC.

The table lists this clonotype with many counts. The chain joins TRBV29-1 to TRBJ1-2; D is perhaps TRBD1 (5 bases). Germline CDR1 and CDR2: SQVTM and ANQGSEA. This CDR3 has 12 amino acids. Trimming took off 6 bases at V and 8 bases at J, with 16 bases between the two ends. The CDR3 nucleotides are TGCAGCGTGTTTAGCGAGACAGAGGGCTACACCTTC. It yields the protein CSVFSETEGYTF.

This clonotype has a handful of counts. This chain uses TRBV7-2 with TRBJ2-7; 7 bases are shared with TRBD2. Unmatched junction bases numbered 9, after V lost 6 bases and J lost 4 bases. The CDR3 runs to 14 residues. The germline V gene has CDR1 SGHTA and CDR2 FQGNSA. The CDR3 protein is CASSSGLTRYEQYF. The CDR3 DNA follows: TGTGCCAGCAGTTCGGGACTAACTCGTTACGAGCAGTACTTC. Looking up the rest from reference TRBV7-2 and TRBJ2-7 gives the full variable domain: GAGVSQSPSNKVTEKGKDVELRCDPISGHTALYWYRQSLGQGLEFLIYFQGNSAPDKSGLPSDRFSAERTGGSVSTLTIQRTQQEDSAVYLCASSSGLTRYEQYFGPGTRLTVT.